This TCR beta chain derives from a study of blood T cell repertoires in COVID-19. Study overall: The United States, Italy and Spain were the sources of the acute and convalescent COVID-19 samples. Sources were T cells, B-cell-depleted T cells, or PBMCs; the material itself was cDNA or gDNA.

Germline CDR1 is ENHRY and CDR2 is SYGVKD. The CDR3 totals 14 residues. V was pared by 5 bases and J by 9 bases, with 17 bases between. In the original analysis: Researchers report that nucleated cell counts were estimated from reference gene primer amplification. Only in-frame clones appear in the TCRdb table, and some are missing; sequencing was by immunoSEQ multiplex PCR. V and J calls and clone size come straight from that table; D and trimming were deduced from the DNA. This sample has 97,000 or so clones; roughly 86% occur once, and the top ten carry more than 9%. This clonotype was obtained from a middle-aged man with active or convalescent COVID-19. Sequenced input: peripheral blood. The chain couples TRBV10-3 to TRBJ2-1, with no clear D. In DNA form, the CDR3 reads TGTGCCATCAGTCTTAACCCGACTGGTGGTGAGCAGTTCTTC. Amino acid sequence: CAISLNPTGGEQFF.